This T cell receptor (beta chain) was profiled in a study of graft-versus-host responses after intestinal transplantation. The wider study: After anti-thymocyte globulin induction, recipients took tacrolimus and steroids for three to four years.

Assay used: immunoSEQ multiplex PCR; TCRdb lists only in-frame clones, some missing. The table has 9,900 or so clones, over 90% seen once. The V gene lost 4 bases and the J gene lost 11 bases, with 12 bases spanning the gap. The CDR3 runs to 13 residues. CDR1 and CDR2 (germline): PRHDT, FYEKMQ (reference sequence). The clonotype was recovered from a human patient who received an intestinal transplant, so some T cells may come from the graft donor. This material consisted of PBMCs, taken about 45 days after intestinal transplantation. The chain recombines TRBV13 with TRBJ1-6; no definite D call. DNA for the CDR3: TGTGCCAGCAGCTCCCTGACCGTGCCACCCCTCCACTTT. As protein: CASSSLTVPPLHF.